A single sample is the source of the 17 T cell receptor beta chains below, sequenced in a study of control samples from healthy donors and cancer patients. Here immunoSEQ multiplex PCR was the method, and the copy in TCRdb shows in-frame clones only, minus some. The sample lists about 80,000 clones; 65% to 90% were seen once. The sequenced material came from PBMCs. All receptors come from a man aged 60 to 69 with head and neck cancer.

This chain links TRBV5-1 with TRBJ1-6, with D uncertain. V was cut by 4 bases and J by 8 bases, with 19 bases left in between. The CDR3 covers 16 residues. Germline assignment: CDR1 SGHRS and CDR2 YFSETQ. CDR3 nucleotide sequence: TGCGCCAGCAGCAGCGCCGCGGCCCGAGGGCATTCACCCCTCCACTTT. Protein: CASSSAAARGHSPLHF.

In this sample, this clone turned up once. The rearrangement uses TRBV11-2 and TRBJ2-5; 8 bases align to TRBD1. V was clipped by 8 bases and J by 5 bases; unmatched bases: 16. The CDR3 is made up of 16 amino acids. Germline V gene data show CDR1 as SGHAT and CDR2 as FQNNGV. CDR3 loop: CASGTGTGLETETQYF. CDR3 DNA: TGTGCCAGCGGGACCGGGACAGGCCTCGAGACGGAGACCCAGTACTTC.

The chain is built from TRBV11-3 and TRBJ2-3; the D gene is possibly TRBD1 (6 bases). The CDR3 contains 14 residues. The V end was cut by 5 bases, the J end by 4 bases, with 13 bases between. CDR1 and CDR2 (germline): SGHNT, YENEEA. The CDR3 loop is CASSRGQPADTQYF. The CDR3 nucleotides are TGTGCCAGCAGCCGAGGACAGCCCGCAGATACGCAGTATTTT. The full variable domain, in which reference TRBV11-3 and TRBJ2-3 provide the parts outside the CDR3, is EAGVVQSPRYKIIEKKQPVAFWCNPISGHNTLYWYLQNLGQGPELLIRYENEEAVDDSQLPKDRFSAERLKGVDSTLKIQPAELGDSAVYLCASSRGQPADTQYFGPGTRLTVL.

The genes are TRBV5-5 and TRBJ1-2, with a weak D call TRBD1 (6 bases). The CDR3 has 15 amino acids. V was shortened by 3 bases and J by 4 bases, with 16 bases between the two germline ends. From germline, CDR1 is SGHKS and CDR2 YYEKEE (reference sequence). CDR3 residues: CASSWNQGLSYGYTF. CDR3 nucleotide sequence: TGTGCCAGCAGCTGGAACCAGGGGCTTTCCTATGGCTACACCTTC. The full variable domain, in which reference TRBV5-5 and TRBJ1-2 provide the parts outside the CDR3, is DAGVTQSPTHLIKTRGQQVTLRCSPISGHKSVSWYQQVLGQGPQFIFQYYEKEERGRGNFPDRFSARQFPNYSSELNVNALLLGDSALYLCASSWNQGLSYGYTFGSGTRLTVV.

The table lists this clone with a count of one. This sequence joins TRBV19 and TRBJ1-4; maybe TRBD1 (5 bases). The V gene lost 4 bases and the J gene lost 8 bases, with 14 bases spanning the gap. The germline V gene has CDR1 LNHDA and CDR2 SQIVND (reference sequence). The CDR3 loop spans 14 amino acids. The CDR3 nucleotides are TGTGCCAGTAGTACGACCCTCGAGGGGGAAAAACTGTTTTTT. Its translation is CASSTTLEGEKLFF.

The rearrangement uses TRBV2 and TRBJ2-7; TRBD2 matches at 7 bases. CDR1 and CDR2 from the germline V gene are SNHLY and FYNNEI. J lost 7 bases, V lost 7 bases, and 16 bases had no gene match. The CDR3 contains 15 residues. The CDR3 sequence: CASTQGVAGRGEQYF. For the CDR3, the DNA is TGTGCCAGCACCCAAGGAGTAGCGGGTAGAGGAGAGCAGTACTTC. The whole variable domain, remainder taken from reference TRBV2 and TRBJ2-7, is EPEVTQTPSHQVTQMGQEVILRCVPISNHLYFYWYRQILGQKVEFLVSFYNNEISEKSEIFDDQFSVERPDGSNFTLKIRSTKLEDSAMYFCASTQGVAGRGEQYFGPGTRLTVT.

This chain links TRBV19 with TRBJ2-2; D may be TRBD2 (7 bases). CDR1 is LNHDA, CDR2 SQIVND, per germline (reference sequence). With 10 bases removed from V and 3 bases from J, the gap between germline ends came to 15 bases. CDR3 length: 14 amino acids. CDR3 sequence reads: CATRGDYYTGELFF. Written as DNA, the CDR3 is TGTGCCACTAGGGGGGACTATTACACCGGGGAGCTGTTTTTT. The entire variable domain, with the rest obtained from reference TRBV19 and TRBJ2-2, is as follows: DGGITQSPKYLFRKEGQNVTLSCEQNLNHDAMYWYRQDPGQGLRLIYYSQIVNDFQKGDIAEGYSVSREKKESFPLTVTSAQKNPTAFYLCATRGDYYTGELFFGEGSRLTVL.

The chain links TRBV7-9 to TRBJ2-2; no reliable D call. Per germline, CDR1 SEHNR and CDR2 FQNEAQ (reference sequence). The CDR3 has 13 amino acids. Trimming removed 5 bases at V and 8 bases at J, with 12 bases between. The CDR3 here is CASSDRQRGELFF. The CDR3 DNA sequence: TGTGCCAGCAGCGACCGACAAAGAGGGGAGCTGTTTTTT.

CDR3 sequence: CASSYDPLDQPQHF. The CDR3 DNA reads TGTGCCAGCAGTTACGATCCCTTGGACCAGCCCCAGCATTTT. This chain links TRBV6-6 with TRBJ1-5; D unclear. The CDR3 covers 14 residues. The germline V and J ends were trimmed by 2 bases and 7 bases, with 12 bases remaining between them. Germline V gene data show CDR1 as MNHNY and CDR2 as SVGAGI (reference sequence).

Only a few counts were recorded for this clone. V is TRBV29-1 and J is TRBJ2-2; 13 bases fit TRBD2. V lost 7 bases to trimming and J lost 6 bases; unmatched junction nucleotides: 2. This CDR3 spans 13 amino acids. The germline V gene has CDR1 SQVTM and CDR2 ANQGSEA. In nucleotides, the CDR3 is TGCAGCGCAGGGACTAGCGGGGCCGGGGAGCTGTTTTTT. Protein product: CSAGTSGAGELFF.

This chain joins TRBV6-5 and TRBJ2-7, with D tentatively TRBD1 (6 bases). CDR3 size: 13 residues. Trimming stripped 2 bases from V and 6 bases from J, with 11 bases between. Per the germline V gene, CDR1 is MNHEY and CDR2 is SVGAGI. CDR3 coding DNA: TGTGCCAGCAGTTACAACAGGGAGAGCGAGCAGTACTTC. This translates into CASSYNRESEQYF.

Points on this clone: The same CDR3 arises from other DNA sequences in this sample as well. V gene TRBV5-1 combines with J gene TRBJ2-5; D may match TRBD1 or TRBD2 (6 bases each). Germline V gives CDR1 SGHRS, CDR2 YFSETQ. CDR3 length equals 14 residues. Trimming cost V 4 bases and J 4 bases, with 14 bases left between them. CDR3 residues: CASSPGGGRETQYF. The CDR3 DNA reads as TGCGCCAGCAGCCCCGGAGGGGGGCGAGAGACCCAGTACTTC.

This CDR3 reads CASSLRLAGGYNEQFF. The CDR3 region has the DNA TGTGCCAGCAGCCTGCGACTAGCGGGGGGTTACAATGAGCAGTTCTTC. V gene TRBV3-1 (or the pseudogene TRBV3-2) combines with J gene TRBJ2-1, with 13 nucleotides matching TRBD2. This CDR3 comprises 16 residues. Germline lookup yields CDR1 LGHDT and CDR2 YNNKEL (reference sequence). With 4 bases clipped from V and 4 bases from J, the junction kept 4 bases outside the gene matches.

This clone was detected only a few times. V gene TRBV5-4 combines with J gene TRBJ2-7, with no clear D. Between the trimmed V and J ends, which lost 5 bases and 4 bases, there was a span of 19 bases. Germline loops: CDR1 SGHNT, CDR2 YYREEE (reference sequence). CDR3 length: 15 amino acids. CDR3 coding DNA: TGTGCCAGCAGTTCAGCAAACCGGCCGATATACGAGCAGTACTTC. It codes for CASSSANRPIYEQYF. Complete variable domain (other parts from reference TRBV5-4 and TRBJ2-7): ETGVTQSPTHLIKTRGQQVTLRCSSQSGHNTVSWYQQALGQGPQFIFQYYREEENGRGNFPPRFSGLQFPNYSSELNVNALELDDSALYLCASSSANRPIYEQYFGPGTRLTVT.

The chain recombines TRBV19 with TRBJ1-5, with D uncertain. The CDR3 is 14 amino acids. Germline CDR1 and CDR2: LNHDA and SQIVND (reference sequence). V lost 5 bases and J 2 bases, leaving 10 bases between the germline ends. CDR3 region: CASSWESGNQPQHF. CDR3 sequence (DNA): TGTGCCAGTAGTTGGGAGAGCGGCAATCAGCCCCAGCATTTT.

The rearrangement links TRBV6-6 to TRBJ2-3; 9 bases align to TRBD1. V shed 0 bases and J 7 bases; nucleotides not matched to a gene: 8. Germline CDR1 and CDR2: MNHNY and SVGAGI (reference sequence). CDR3 size: 16 residues. The CDR3 loop is CASSYSPGQGVNTQYF. The CDR3, as DNA: TGTGCCAGCAGTTACTCACCGGGACAGGGTGTCAATACGCAGTATTTT.

The rearrangement links TRBV28 to TRBJ2-7, with TRBD1 matching over 9 bases. The CDR3 loop spans 14 amino acids. J lost 7 bases, V lost 6 bases, and 10 bases had no gene match. Germline assignment: CDR1 MDHEN and CDR2 SYDVKM. The CDR3 region has the DNA TGTGCCAGCAGAACGGGACAGGGATTGGGGGAGCAGTACTTC. It codes for CASRTGQGLGEQYF.